Shown below are 10 T cell receptor beta chains from a single sample sequenced in a study of beta chain features in type 1 diabetes. Their cognate antigens are unknown. Reverse transcribing all isolated RNA meant expressed TCRB transcripts were sequenced. TCRdb keeps only in-frame clones here, not all; method: immunoSEQ multiplex PCR. The sample contains around 310,000 clones, about 13% of which appear only once. Study observations and caveats: Shorter TCRB CDR3s, moderately but significantly so, were found in Type 1 diabetes patients in all four CD4+ subsets.

The sample comprised naive CD4+ T cells from blood. These receptors came from a woman aged 18 to 35 with type 1 diabetes.

This clone was picked up a small number of times. This chain joins TRBV7-9 and TRBJ2-2, with D possibly being TRBD2 (6 bases). This CDR3 region has 14 residues. Germline loops: CDR1 SEHNR, CDR2 FQNEAQ (reference sequence). V was pared by 5 bases and J by 5 bases, with 12 bases between. The CDR3 loop is CASSEGLLTGELFF. For the CDR3, the DNA is TGTGCCAGCAGCGAGGGACTGTTAACCGGGGAGCTGTTTTTT.

On this clone itself: Other DNA sequences of this sample code for an identical CDR3. V and J are TRBV5-1 and TRBJ2-1; 8 bases map to TRBD2. The CDR3 has 15 residues. Trimming took 0 bases from V and 3 from J; bases not matched to a gene: 2. CDR1 and CDR2 from the germline V gene are SGHRS and YFSETQ. The CDR3 here is CASSLGLASYNEQFF. DNA for the CDR3: TGCGCCAGCAGCTTGGGACTAGCGAGCTACAATGAGCAGTTCTTC.

The chain has TRBV6-5 and TRBJ2-7, with TRBD1 identical over 12 bases. CDR3 length equals 13 residues. Trimming removed 5 bases from V and 11 bases from J; junction bases left unmatched: 7. Germline V gene data show CDR1 as MNHEY and CDR2 as SVGAGI. The CDR3 reads CASSPGTGGRKYV. CDR3 in DNA: TGTGCCAGCAGTCCTGGGACAGGGGGCCGTAAGTACGTC.

This clone turned up a few times. V gene TRBV7-2 combines with J gene TRBJ2-7; possible D gene TRBD1, 6 bases. Trimming left V 2 bases short and J 2 bases short, with 13 bases between. In germline, CDR1 is SGHTA, CDR2 FQGNSA. This CDR3 is 15 amino acids long. The CDR3 here is CASSLMGATAYEQYF. The CDR3 coding sequence is TGTGCCAGCAGCTTAATGGGGGCTACCGCCTACGAGCAGTACTTC.

The chain recombines TRBV28 with TRBJ1-3; D remains unclear. Germline values: CDR1 MDHEN, CDR2 SYDVKM. Trimming took 8 bases from V and 6 from J, leaving 8 bases between them. The CDR3 consists of 11 residues. The CDR3 nucleotides are TGTGCCAGCTCACTAGAAAACACCATATATTTT. As protein: CASSLENTIYF.

This clone has just a few counts. CDR3 bases: TGTGCCAGCAGTTTTTTCGAGGGCTCTGAAGCTTTCTTT. Amino acid sequence: CASSFFEGSEAFF. The chain is built from TRBV27 and TRBJ1-1, with D unclear. The CDR3 is 13 residues long. CDR1 is MNHEY, CDR2 SMNVEV, per germline (reference sequence). Trimming pared 3 bases from V and 6 bases from J, leaving 11 bases between.

This clone was seen a handful of times. The V gene is TRBV29-1, the J gene TRBJ1-1, with D hard to call. Germline CDR1 and CDR2: SQVTM and ANQGSEA. V was pared by 3 bases and J by 3 bases, with 11 bases between. The CDR3 has 13 amino acids. This CDR3 is CSVERVWDTEAFF. For the CDR3, the DNA is TGCAGCGTTGAGAGGGTTTGGGACACTGAAGCTTTCTTT.

The rearrangement links TRBV16 to TRBJ1-5, with D tentatively TRBD1 (6 bases). Germline loops: CDR1 KGHSY, CDR2 FQNENV. V shed 4 bases and J shed 3 bases, with 13 bases lying between them. The CDR3 length is 15 residues. The CDR3 DNA is TGTGCCAGCAGCCCCACAGGGAATTCCAATCAGCCCCAGCATTTT. Its translation: CASSPTGNSNQPQHF.

This chain connects TRBV10-3 to TRBJ2-7; TRBD1 aligns across 7 bases. J was trimmed by 2 bases and V by 3 bases; bases with no gene match: 4. Per the germline V gene, CDR1 is ENHRY and CDR2 is SYGVKD. CDR3 length: 14 residues. The CDR3, as DNA: TGTGCCATCAGTGAATGGCAGGGGGCCTACGAGCAGTACTTC. Protein sequence: CAISEWQGAYEQYF.

This clone was observed a few times. The chain links TRBV28 to TRBJ2-1; 9 nucleotides match TRBD1. The ends lost 7 bases at V and 9 bases at J; junction bases unmatched: 13. CDR1 and CDR2 (germline): MDHEN, SYDVKM. The CDR3 is made up of 15 amino acids. Here the CDR3 DNA reads TGTGCCAGCACCTTCACCGGGACAGGGTATCTTGAGCAGTTCTTC. Its translation: CASTFTGTGYLEQFF.